Listed below are T cell receptor beta chains from one sample, sequenced in a study of cytomegalovirus exposure and HLA in healthy donors. Libraries were prepared by immunoSEQ multiplex PCR; TCRdb keeps only in-frame clonotypes and omits some of them. The sample records some 130,000 clones, around 82% being singletons. The sample was PBMCs. Receptors originate from a boy aged 5-17 years in good health and CMV-seronegative. CDR3s include the opening cysteine and the closing phenylalanine or tryptophan. The D gene is left open where the match is weak. Size is stated for part of the rows, as once, few or many counts, or as a class when the clone is expanded.

v_call	d_call	clone_size	j_call	cdr3_aa	cdr3_nt
TRBV7-8	-	-	TRBJ2-1	CASSPPGGGSHEQFF	TGTGCCAGCAGCCCTCCAGGTGGGGGGTCACATGAGCAGTTCTTC
TRBV7-2	TRBD1	-	TRBJ1-2	CASSSGQYGYTF	TGTGCCAGCAGCTCGGGACAGTATGGCTACACCTTC
TRBV19	-	-	TRBJ2-3	CASSSRNTDTQYF	TGTGCCAGTAGTAGTAGAAACACAGATACGCAGTATTTT
TRBV29-1	-	-	TRBJ2-2	CSVDTGNTGELFF	TGCAGCGTTGATACAGGCAACACCGGGGAGCTGTTTTTT
TRBV7-6	TRBD1	-	TRBJ1-3	CASSPGTVSGNTIYF	TGTGCCAGCAGCCCCGGGACAGTCTCTGGAAACACCATATATTTT
TRBV30	TRBD1	few	TRBJ2-5	CAWSVFSRQGQETQYF	TGTGCCTGGAGTGTTTTCTCACGACAGGGCCAAGAGACCCAGTACTTC
TRBV15	TRBD2	-	TRBJ2-3	CAAGTSVSTDTQYF	TGTGCCGCCGGGACTAGCGTCAGCACAGATACGCAGTATTTT
TRBV29-1	TRBD1	-	TRBJ2-1	CSVDRGYEQFF	TGCAGCGTGGACAGGGGCTATGAGCAGTTCTTC
TRBV14	-	-	TRBJ2-7	CASSQDLLEQYF	TGTGCCAGCAGCCAAGATCTGTTAGAGCAGTACTTC
TRBV6-1	-	-	TRBJ2-1	CASSEAGVERNNEQFF	TGTGCCAGCAGTGAAGCGGGAGTTGAGAGAAACAATGAGCAGTTCTTC
TRBV7-2	-	few	TRBJ1-1	CASSSRQQAFF	TGTGCCAGCAGCAGCAGACAGCAAGCTTTCTTT
TRBV5-6	-	-	TRBJ1-6	CASSLGRGNSPLHF	TGTGCCAGCAGCCTTGGGAGGGGTAATTCACCCCTCCACTTT
TRBV10-3	TRBD1	few	TRBJ2-7	CASKLGGGEQYF	TGTGCCAGCAAGCTAGGGGGCGGCGAGCAGTACTTC
TRBV7-6	-	once	TRBJ2-1	CASSLQGGNNEQFF	TGTGCCAGCAGCTTACAGGGCGGAAACAATGAGCAGTTCTTC
TRBV19	TRBD1	once	TRBJ1-1	CASREQGWNTEAFF	TGTGCCAGTAGAGAACAGGGGTGGAACACTGAAGCTTTCTTT
TRBV6-1	-	-	TRBJ2-3	CASSEPFGAPTDTQYF	TGTGCCAGCAGTGAACCCTTTGGGGCGCCCACAGATACGCAGTATTTT
TRBV6-5	-	-	TRBJ2-1	CASSSVTEQFF	TGTGCCAGCAGTTCGGTTACCGAGCAGTTCTTC
TRBV10-3	TRBD2	-	TRBJ2-1	CAISGGREGANEQFF	TGTGCCATCAGTGGTGGGCGGGAGGGCGCCAATGAGCAGTTCTTC
TRBV4-1	-	-	TRBJ1-1	CASSTLDRVNTEAFF	TGCGCCAGCAGCACCCTGGACAGAGTCAACACTGAAGCTTTCTTT
TRBV5-1	TRBD1	-	TRBJ1-3	CATTGDRSGNTIYF	TGCGCCACGACAGGGGATAGATCTGGAAACACCATATATTTT
TRBV2	-	-	TRBJ1-2	CAINPGILYGYTF	TGTGCTATAAATCCAGGGATCCTCTATGGCTACACCTTC
TRBV5-6	TRBD1	-	TRBJ2-5	CAGSLGDSVYQETQYF	TGTGCCGGCAGCTTGGGGGACAGCGTCTACCAAGAGACCCAGTACTTC
TRBV9	-	-	TRBJ1-2	CASSVAGGPGYGYTF	TGTGCCAGCAGCGTAGCGGGTGGTCCGGGCTATGGCTACACCTTC
TRBV9	-	-	TRBJ2-2	CASSNNQGNTGELFF	TGTGCCAGCAGCAACAATCAGGGGAACACCGGGGAGCTGTTTTTT
TRBV18	TRBD2	once	TRBJ2-3	CASSPTGLAGPDTQYF	TGTGCCAGCTCACCCACGGGACTAGCGGGACCAGATACGCAGTATTTT
TRBV5-4	-	-	TRBJ2-3	CASSLAVRATSTDTQYF	TGTGCCAGCAGCTTGGCCGTCAGGGCCACTAGCACAGATACGCAGTATTTT
TRBV9	-	-	TRBJ1-6	CASSVRGGSPLHF	TGTGCCAGCAGCGTAAGGGGTGGTTCACCCCTCCACTTT
TRBV4-1	TRBD1	-	TRBJ2-2	CASSQWTGSGTGELFF	TGCGCCAGCAGCCAATGGACAGGGAGTGGCACCGGGGAGCTGTTTTTT
TRBV9	TRBD2	-	TRBJ2-1	CASSLASGGGYNEQFF	TGTGCCAGCAGCTTGGCTAGCGGGGGGGGTTACAATGAGCAGTTCTTC
TRBV19	TRBD2	-	TRBJ2-3	CASSILSGRTDTQYF	TGTGCCAGTAGTATATTAAGCGGGAGAACAGATACGCAGTATTTT
TRBV6-1	TRBD1	-	TRBJ2-3	CASSEVAGGDTQYF	TGTGCCAGCAGTGAAGTGGCAGGGGGCGATACGCAGTATTTT
TRBV19	-	-	TRBJ1-5	CASSIRRGEDYSNQPQHF	TGTGCCAGTAGTATAAGGCGGGGTGAGGATTATAGCAATCAGCCCCAGCATTTT
TRBV7-6	-	-	TRBJ2-2	CASSKGLGPVNTGELFF	TGTGCCAGCAGCAAAGGCCTGGGCCCCGTGAACACCGGGGAGCTGTTTTTT
TRBV25-1	TRBD1	once	TRBJ1-1	CASSKRDRNTEAFF	TGTGCCAGCAGTAAAAGGGACAGGAACACTGAAGCTTTCTTT
TRBV25-1	TRBD1	-	TRBJ2-7	CASRANTGEDTYEQYF	TGTGCCAGCAGGGCAAATACAGGGGAAGATACCTACGAGCAGTACTTC
TRBV9	-	-	TRBJ1-5	CAREEGEGNQPQHF	TGTGCCAGAGAGGAGGGTGAAGGCAATCAGCCCCAGCATTTT
TRBV29-1	TRBD1	-	TRBJ1-2	CSVEDLDRGVYGYTF	TGCAGCGTTGAAGATTTGGACAGGGGGGTCTATGGCTACACCTTC
TRBV10-1	TRBD1	-	TRBJ1-1	CASTSGTGAKITSDTEAFF	TGCGCCAGCACGTCCGGGACAGGGGCCAAAATTACGTCTGACACTGAAGCTTTCTTT
TRBV7-9	-	-	TRBJ2-7	CSSSFYPYEQYF	TGTTCCAGCAGCTTCTACCCCTACGAGCAGTACTTC
TRBV29-1	TRBD1	-	TRBJ1-2	CSAQSQTGGRGYTF	TGCAGCGCCCAGAGTCAGACAGGGGGCAGAGGCTACACCTTC
TRBV14	-	-	TRBJ2-5	CASSQKSYQETQYF	TGTGCCAGCAGCCAAAAATCGTACCAAGAGACCCAGTACTTC
TRBV7-9	-	-	TRBJ1-2	CASSLAGGGYTF	TGTGCCAGCAGCTTAGCGGGGGGAGGCTACACCTTC
TRBV4-2	-	-	TRBJ2-7	CASSQMAGYNDEQYF	TGTGCCAGCAGCCAAATGGCGGGGTATAACGACGAGCAGTACTTC
TRBV6-1	TRBD2	-	TRBJ2-1	CASSGDYSGGQYNEQFF	TGTGCCAGCAGTGGAGACTATAGCGGGGGGCAGTACAATGAGCAGTTCTTC
TRBV11-1	-	-	TRBJ1-4	CASSPAGGEKLFF	TGTGCCAGCAGCCCTGCGGGCGGTGAAAAACTGTTTTTT
TRBV27	TRBD1	-	TRBJ1-5	CASSLANRGQPQHF	TGTGCCAGCAGTTTAGCCAACAGGGGGCAGCCCCAGCATTTT
TRBV7-9	-	-	TRBJ1-5	CASSSGLSNQPQHF	TGTGCCAGCAGCTCGGGTCTAAGCAATCAGCCCCAGCATTTT
TRBV7-9	TRBD1	few	TRBJ1-1	CASSLGTGSAEAFF	TGTGCCAGCAGCTTAGGGACAGGGTCCGCTGAAGCTTTCTTT
TRBV6-5	-	-	TRBJ2-3	CASSYSGASTDTQYF	TGTGCCAGCAGTTACTCGGGGGCGAGCACAGATACGCAGTATTTT
TRBV6-5	-	-	TRBJ1-1	CASSYSTGATEAFF	TGTGCCAGCAGTTACTCGACAGGAGCCACTGAAGCTTTCTTT
TRBV6-1	-	-	TRBJ1-2	CASSEPSYRAGYTF	TGTGCCAGCAGTGAACCATCATACAGGGCTGGCTACACCTTC
TRBV7-6	TRBD1	-	TRBJ1-5	CASSLATGDQPQHF	TGTGCCAGCAGCTTGGCGACAGGGGATCAGCCCCAGCATTTT
TRBV9	-	-	TRBJ2-6	CASSVEPRGGANVLTF	TGTGCCAGCAGCGTAGAACCGAGAGGTGGGGCCAACGTCCTGACTTTC
TRBV27	TRBD1	-	TRBJ1-1	CASTDRANTEAFF	TGTGCCAGCACGGACAGGGCGAACACTGAAGCTTTCTTT
TRBV27	-	-	TRBJ2-7	CASSLYPELDEQYF	TGTGCCAGCAGTTTATATCCTGAGCTGGACGAGCAGTACTTC
TRBV2	-	-	TRBJ1-1	CATRFSGNTEAFF	TGTGCCACTAGATTTAGTGGGAACACTGAAGCTTTCTTT
TRBV7-6	TRBD2	-	TRBJ2-7	CASSLASGSSYEQYF	TGTGCCAGCAGCTTAGCTAGCGGGAGCTCCTACGAGCAGTACTTC
TRBV9	-	-	TRBJ1-5	CASSVTGGAEQPQHF	TGTGCCAGCAGCGTCACGGGGGGCGCAGAGCAGCCCCAGCATTTT
TRBV29-1	-	-	TRBJ2-7	CSVRGTGEQYF	TGCAGCGTTCGGGGAACGGGCGAGCAGTACTTC
TRBV7-9	-	-	TRBJ2-5	CASSPRQEETQYF	TGTGCCAGCAGCCCTAGACAGGAAGAGACCCAGTACTTC